A single TCR beta chain is shown here with its context. Its antigen remains unidentified. This specimen belongs to a study of cytomegalovirus exposure and HLA in healthy donors. Study-level background: There were 117 million unique TCR beta sequences, drawn from about 200 million T cells, in an earlier analysis. Genotyping showed 75% to 90% of a few hundred donors falling in the Caucasian-associated ancestry cluster.

Germline V gene data show CDR1 as MNHEY and CDR2 as SMNVEV (reference sequence). CDR3 length: 15 amino acids. Trimming pared 5 bases from V and 8 bases from J, leaving 18 bases between. PCR used 60 Vbeta primers and 13 Jbeta primers. Repertoires were generated with immunoSEQ multiplex PCR, while TCRdb's copy carries only in-frame clones and drops some. Here the sample spans 90,000 to 110,000 clones, 80% to 85% being singletons. Study-wide points: By HLA locus, TCR association rates varied in a later analysis, with DRB1 showing the most and HLA-C the fewest. When a later analysis compared HLA-associated TCR beta chains with equally common others, the HLA-associated chains turned out to be more clonally expanded and to have lower generation probabilities.

The chain recombines TRBV27 with TRBJ1-4; TRBD1 might be the D (5 bases). This sequence originates from a man younger than 40 in good health and CMV-seropositive. The material sequenced was PBMCs. Here the CDR3 reads CASSPWEGSGEKLFF. The CDR3 coding sequence is TGTGCCAGCAGTCCATGGGAGGGGTCAGGAGAAAAACTGTTTTTT.